A selection of T cell receptor beta chains follows, all from one sample in a study of T cell responses to AZD1222 COVID-19 vaccine. Only in-frame clones appear in the TCRdb table, and some are missing; sequencing was by immunoSEQ multiplex PCR. The table includes roughly 130,000 clones, around nine tenths detected once. The sequences come from peripheral blood, collected on day 0 of AZD1222 vaccination. These receptors all come from an adult in good health. CDR3s include the opening cysteine and the closing phenylalanine or tryptophan. Each record gives: V gene, J gene, D gene, clone size, CDR3 DNA, CDR3 protein. A D gene is named only where the DNA matches it firmly. The size of a clone is reported for some rows only, either as once, few or many, or as a class for expanded clones.

V gene: TRBV18; J gene: TRBJ1-5; D gene: -; clone size: once; CDR3 DNA: TGTGCCAGCTCACCATTGGGTATTGGGATTAGCAATCAGCCCCAGCATTTT; CDR3 protein: CASSPLGIGISNQPQHF
V gene: TRBV29-1; J gene: TRBJ1-1; D gene: -; clone size: -; CDR3 DNA: TGCAGCGTTGTTTCCTCCCTCAGTGGGTTTGAGGCTTTCTTT; CDR3 protein: CSVVSSLSGFEAFF
V gene: TRBV12-5; J gene: TRBJ1-1; D gene: -; clone size: once; CDR3 DNA: TGTGCTAGTGGTTGGGGGGGGACCTCCTCTGAAGCTTTCTTT; CDR3 protein: CASGWGGTSSEAFF
V gene: TRBV18; J gene: TRBJ1-2; D gene: -; clone size: -; CDR3 DNA: TGTGCCAGCCAATACTTCGCGGCTAACTATGGCTACACCTTC; CDR3 protein: CASQYFAANYGYTF
V gene: TRBV7-3; J gene: TRBJ1-6; D gene: TRBD1; clone size: -; CDR3 DNA: TGTGCCAGCAGCCCCACGGGACAGAAAGATTCACCCCTCCACTTT; CDR3 protein: CASSPTGQKDSPLHF
V gene: TRBV28; J gene: TRBJ1-6; D gene: -; clone size: -; CDR3 DNA: TGTGCCAGCAGTTGGCTGGGAACTGGGACGTCACCCCTCCACTTT; CDR3 protein: CASSWLGTGTSPLHF
V gene: TRBV13; J gene: TRBJ2-7; D gene: -; clone size: -; CDR3 DNA: TGTGCCAGCAGCTCGAGGGACCTCCTACTCGAGCAGTACTTC; CDR3 protein: CASSSRDLLLEQYF
V gene: TRBV30; J gene: TRBJ2-7; D gene: TRBD2; clone size: once; CDR3 DNA: TGTGCCTGGAGTGGGTCTAGCGGCACCTACGAGCAGTACTTC; CDR3 protein: CAWSGSSGTYEQYF
V gene: TRBV6-5; J gene: TRBJ2-2; D gene: -; clone size: -; CDR3 DNA: TGTGCCAGCAGTTACTCGATGGGTTCCGGGGAGCTGTTTTTT; CDR3 protein: CASSYSMGSGELFF
V gene: TRBV19; J gene: TRBJ1-5; D gene: TRBD1; clone size: few; CDR3 DNA: TGTGCCAGTAGCTGGGGACAGAGCAATCAGCCCCAGCATTTT; CDR3 protein: CASSWGQSNQPQHF